Below are 5 T cell receptor beta chains sequenced from a single sample in a study of T cell clonality in common variable immunodeficiency. Which antigens these TCRs recognize remains unknown. TCRdb's table, derived via immunoSEQ multiplex PCR, lists solely in-frame clones and lacks some. The table lists 30,000 to 40,000 clones, no singletons, with roughly 6.7% in the top ten. Overall study results and limits: In common variable immunodeficiency, TCR beta chains reportedly carried fewer deletions and N-nucleotide insertions.

What was sequenced was peripheral blood mononuclear cells. The receptors shown here come from a human donor with common variable immunodeficiency.

This clone was seen many times. The read finishes 3 residues shy of the CDR3 end, and the germline J gene is used to complete it. This chain links TRBV7-3 with TRBJ2-4, with D possibly being TRBD1 (6 bases). Trimming took off 1 base at V and 8 bases at J, with 15 bases between the two ends. The CDR3 has 15 amino acids. The germline gives CDR1 SGHTA, CDR2 FQGTGA. The covered CDR3 bases are TGTGCCAGCAGCTTAATGGGTCAGGGGTTGGACATT. Its translation is CASSLMGQGLDI. The whole CDR3 reads CASSLMGQGLDIQYF.

In this sample, this clone turned up many times. A junction end diverges from the germline sequence, so it may reflect a read error. The read finishes 3 residues shy of the CDR3 end, and the germline J gene is used to complete it. V usage is TRBV7-9 and J usage is TRBJ2-4; D possibly corresponds to TRBD1 (5 bases). CDR3 length: 14 residues. CDR1 and CDR2 (germline): SEHNR, FQNEAQ (reference sequence). The sequenced CDR3 bases are TGTGCCAGCAGTACCTTTCAGGACAAATACATT. It specifies CASSTFQDKYI. The CDR3, in full, reads CASSTFQDKYIQYF.

In this sample, this clone turned up many times. The CDR3 region is CASSNGGTGPIFTYEQYF. CDR3 DNA (partial): TGTGCCAGCAGTAACGGAGGGACAGGGCCGATTTTCACCTACGAG. V and J are TRBV28 and TRBJ2-7, with 9 bases identical to TRBD1. Read coverage stops 3 residues before the CDR3 terminus; the germline J gene supplies the remainder. Germline CDR1 is MDHEN and CDR2 is SYDVKM. The CDR3 length is 18 residues. V lost 5 bases, J lost 2 bases, and 16 bases stayed unmatched.

The sample holds many counts of this clone. Read sequence stops 3 residues before the CDR3 end, and the germline J gene provides the missing end. The chain combines TRBV11-2 with TRBJ2-1; maybe TRBD1 (6 bases). This CDR3 region has 13 residues. Germline lookup yields CDR1 SGHAT and CDR2 FQNNGV. Between the trimmed V and J ends, which lost 0 bases and 7 bases, there was a span of 7 bases. CDR3 bases read: TGTGCCAGCAGCTTAGATAGGGGGAATGAG. This gives the protein CASSLDRGNE. Given in full, the CDR3 is CASSLDRGNEQFF.

Worth noting for this clone: The read finishes 3 residues shy of the CDR3 end, and the germline J gene is used to complete it. The chain uses TRBV18 and TRBJ2-2, with D possibly matching TRBD2 (6 bases). Germline V CDR1 and CDR2: KGHSH, LQKENI. This CDR3 comprises 14 residues. V lost 3 bases, J lost 7 bases, and 12 bases lay in between. The CDR3 DNA, read in part, is TGTGCCAGCTCACCGACTAGTTCGGGCGGGGAG. This translates into CASSPTSSGGE. The full CDR3 protein reads CASSPTSSGGELFF.